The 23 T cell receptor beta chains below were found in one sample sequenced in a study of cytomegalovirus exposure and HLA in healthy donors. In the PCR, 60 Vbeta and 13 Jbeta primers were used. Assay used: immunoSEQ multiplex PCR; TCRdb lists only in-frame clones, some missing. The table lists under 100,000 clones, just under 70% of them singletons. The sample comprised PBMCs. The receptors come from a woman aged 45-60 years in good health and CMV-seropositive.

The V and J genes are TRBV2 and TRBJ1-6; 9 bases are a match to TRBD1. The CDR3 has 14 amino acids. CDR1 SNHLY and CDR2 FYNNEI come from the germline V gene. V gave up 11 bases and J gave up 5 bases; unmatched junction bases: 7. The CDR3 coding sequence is TGTGCCGGAAATTGGGACAGGGATAATTCACCCCTCCACTTT. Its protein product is CAGNWDRDNSPLHF.

This chain's CDR3 is CASSLAGGRVGTGELFF. In DNA, the CDR3 is TGTGCCAGCAGTCTAGCCGGCGGGAGAGTAGGCACCGGGGAGCTGTTTTTT. V gene TRBV9 combines with J gene TRBJ2-2; 7 bases are a match to TRBD2. Germline CDR1 reads SGDLS; CDR2 reads YYNGEE. Losses at the gene ends were 5 bases for V and 4 bases for J; bases not matched to a gene: 14. CDR3 length equals 17 residues.

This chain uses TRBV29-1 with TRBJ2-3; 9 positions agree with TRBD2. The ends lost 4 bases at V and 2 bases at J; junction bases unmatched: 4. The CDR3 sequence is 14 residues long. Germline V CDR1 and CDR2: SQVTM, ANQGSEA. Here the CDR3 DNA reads TGCAGCGTTGGAGCTAGCGGGGCCACAGATACGCAGTATTTT. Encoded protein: CSVGASGATDTQYF.

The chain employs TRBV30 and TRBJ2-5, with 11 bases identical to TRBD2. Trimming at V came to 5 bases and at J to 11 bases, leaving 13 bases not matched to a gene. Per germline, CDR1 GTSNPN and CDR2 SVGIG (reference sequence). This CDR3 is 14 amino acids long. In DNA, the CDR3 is TGTGCCTGGGGACTAGCGGGTGGGGGCGGGGAGCAGTACTTC. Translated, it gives CAWGLAGGGGEQYF.

The CDR3 reads CASSSYGTAGTEAFF. The CDR3, as DNA: TGTGCCAGCAGCTCTTACGGAACGGCGGGAACTGAAGCTTTCTTT. The rearrangement uses TRBV7-3 and TRBJ1-1; no firm D call. Trimming removed 4 bases from V and 5 bases from J, with 17 bases in between. Looked up from germline, CDR1 is SGHTA and CDR2 is FQGTGA. This CDR3 comprises 15 residues.

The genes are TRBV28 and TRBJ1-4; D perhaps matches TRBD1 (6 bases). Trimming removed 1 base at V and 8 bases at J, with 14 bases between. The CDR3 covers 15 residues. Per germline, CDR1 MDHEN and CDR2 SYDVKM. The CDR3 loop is CASSLYQGRGEKLFF. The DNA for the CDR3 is TGTGCCAGCAGTTTATATCAGGGGCGGGGGGAAAAACTGTTTTTT.

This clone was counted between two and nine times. The CDR3 DNA follows: TGTGCCTGGAGGGCCGACTTTTTCGGGGAGCTGTTTTTT. Its protein product is CAWRADFFGELFF. This chain connects TRBV30 to TRBJ2-2, with D unresolved. V was trimmed by 3 bases and J by 7 bases, leaving 12 bases between them. CDR3 length: 13 amino acids. Germline V CDR1 and CDR2: GTSNPN, SVGIG (reference sequence).

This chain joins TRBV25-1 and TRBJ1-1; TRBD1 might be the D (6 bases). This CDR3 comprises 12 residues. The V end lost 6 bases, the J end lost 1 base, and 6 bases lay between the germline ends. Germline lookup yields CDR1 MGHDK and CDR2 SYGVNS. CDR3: CASRGQNTEAFF. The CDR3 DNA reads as TGTGCCAGCAGGGGACAGAACACTGAAGCTTTCTTT.

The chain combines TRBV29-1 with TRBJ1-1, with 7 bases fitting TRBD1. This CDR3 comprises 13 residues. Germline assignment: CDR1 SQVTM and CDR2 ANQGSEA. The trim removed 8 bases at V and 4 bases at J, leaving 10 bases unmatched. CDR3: CSPTGAGSTEAFF. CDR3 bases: TGCAGCCCAACAGGGGCGGGGAGCACTGAAGCTTTCTTT.

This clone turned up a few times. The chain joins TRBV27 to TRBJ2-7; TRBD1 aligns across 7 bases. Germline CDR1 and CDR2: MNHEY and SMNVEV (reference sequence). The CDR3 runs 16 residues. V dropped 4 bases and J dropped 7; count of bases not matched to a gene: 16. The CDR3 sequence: CASSSRQGGLSREQYF. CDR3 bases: TGTGCCAGCAGTTCCCGACAGGGCGGCCTATCTAGGGAGCAGTACTTC.

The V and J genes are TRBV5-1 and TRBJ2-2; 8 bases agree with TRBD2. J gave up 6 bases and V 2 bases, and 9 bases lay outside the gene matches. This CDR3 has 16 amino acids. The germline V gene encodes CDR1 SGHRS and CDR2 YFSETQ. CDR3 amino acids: CASSFRSGSFAGELFF. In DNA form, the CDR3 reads TGCGCCAGCAGCTTTAGAAGCGGGAGTTTTGCCGGGGAGCTGTTTTTT. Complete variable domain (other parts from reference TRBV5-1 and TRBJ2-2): KAGVTQTPRYLIKTRGQQVTLSCSPISGHRSVSWYQQTPGQGLQFLFEYFSETQRNKGNFPGRFSGRQFSNSRSEMNVSTLELGDSALYLCASSFRSGSFAGELFFGEGSRLTVL.

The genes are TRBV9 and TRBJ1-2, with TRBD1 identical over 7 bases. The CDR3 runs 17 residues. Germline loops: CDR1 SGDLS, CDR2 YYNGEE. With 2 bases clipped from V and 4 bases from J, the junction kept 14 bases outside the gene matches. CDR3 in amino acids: CASSVGTVDKGVYGYTF. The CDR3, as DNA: TGTGCCAGCAGCGTCGGGACAGTTGATAAGGGCGTCTATGGCTACACCTTC.

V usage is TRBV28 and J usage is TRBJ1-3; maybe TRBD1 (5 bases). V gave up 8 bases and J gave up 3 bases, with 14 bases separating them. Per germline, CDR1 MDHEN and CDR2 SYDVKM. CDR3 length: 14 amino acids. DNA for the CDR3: TGTGCCAGCCGGACCGGGGGGGGTGGAAACACCATATATTTT. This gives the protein CASRTGGGGNTIYF.

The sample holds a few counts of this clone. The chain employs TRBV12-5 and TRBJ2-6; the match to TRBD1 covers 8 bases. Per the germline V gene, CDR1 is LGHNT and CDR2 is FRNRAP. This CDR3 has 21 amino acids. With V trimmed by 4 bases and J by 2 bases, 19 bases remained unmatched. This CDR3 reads CASGSAVTGALLLTGANVLTF. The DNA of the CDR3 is TGTGCTAGTGGTTCGGCCGTGACAGGGGCCTTGCTGCTGACTGGGGCCAACGTCCTGACTTTC.

The CDR3 bases are TGTGCCAGCAGATCACCTACAGTGTGGGAGACCCAGTACTTC. Encoded protein: CASRSPTVWETQYF. The V gene is TRBV28, the J gene TRBJ2-5; D uncertain. The CDR3 totals 14 residues. The V and J ends lost 6 bases and 5 bases respectively, with 16 bases between them. The germline V gene has CDR1 MDHEN and CDR2 SYDVKM.

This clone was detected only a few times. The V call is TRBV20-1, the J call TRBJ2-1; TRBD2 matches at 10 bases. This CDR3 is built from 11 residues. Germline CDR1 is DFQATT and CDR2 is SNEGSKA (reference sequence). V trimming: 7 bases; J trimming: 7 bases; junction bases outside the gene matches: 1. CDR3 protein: CSGGLANEQFF. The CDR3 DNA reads TGCAGTGGGGGACTAGCGAATGAGCAGTTCTTC.

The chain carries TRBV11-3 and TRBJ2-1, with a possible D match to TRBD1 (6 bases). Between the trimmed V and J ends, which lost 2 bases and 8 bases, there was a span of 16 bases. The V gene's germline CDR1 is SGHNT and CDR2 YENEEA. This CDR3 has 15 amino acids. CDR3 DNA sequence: TGTGCCAGCAGCTTACGCCAGGGGCCCCAAGATGAGCAGTTCTTC. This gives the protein CASSLRQGPQDEQFF.

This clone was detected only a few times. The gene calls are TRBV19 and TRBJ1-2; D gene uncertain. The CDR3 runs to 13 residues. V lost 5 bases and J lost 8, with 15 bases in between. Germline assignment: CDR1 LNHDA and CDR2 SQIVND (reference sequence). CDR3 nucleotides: TGTGCCAGTAGTGATTCGAGGGAATTAGGCTACACCTTC. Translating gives CASSDSRELGYTF.

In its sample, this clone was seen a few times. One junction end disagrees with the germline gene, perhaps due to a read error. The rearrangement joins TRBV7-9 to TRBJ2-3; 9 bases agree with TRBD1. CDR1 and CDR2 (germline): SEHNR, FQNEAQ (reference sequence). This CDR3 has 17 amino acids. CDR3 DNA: TGTTCCAGCAGCCGCGGTGCGGGACAGGGTTTCACAGATACGCAGTATTTT. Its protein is CSSSRGAGQGFTDTQYF. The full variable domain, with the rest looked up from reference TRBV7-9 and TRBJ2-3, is DTGVSQNPRHKITKRGQNVTFRCDPISEHNRLYWYRQTLGQGPEFLTYFQNEAQLEKSRLLSDRFSAERPKGSFSTLEIQRTEQGDSAMYLCSSSRGAGQGFTDTQYFGPGTRLTVL.

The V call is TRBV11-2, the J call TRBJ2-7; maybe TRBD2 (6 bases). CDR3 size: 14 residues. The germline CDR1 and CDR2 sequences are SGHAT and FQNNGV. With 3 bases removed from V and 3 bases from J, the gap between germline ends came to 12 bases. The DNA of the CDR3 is TGTGCCAGCAGCTTGTGGCGGGACGTCTACGAGCAGTACTTC. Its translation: CASSLWRDVYEQYF. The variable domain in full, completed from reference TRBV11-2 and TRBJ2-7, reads EAGVAQSPRYKIIEKRQSVAFWCNPISGHATLYWYQQILGQGPKLLIQFQNNGVVDDSQLPKDRFSAERLKGVDSTLKIQPAKLEDSAVYLCASSLWRDVYEQYFGPGTRLTVT.

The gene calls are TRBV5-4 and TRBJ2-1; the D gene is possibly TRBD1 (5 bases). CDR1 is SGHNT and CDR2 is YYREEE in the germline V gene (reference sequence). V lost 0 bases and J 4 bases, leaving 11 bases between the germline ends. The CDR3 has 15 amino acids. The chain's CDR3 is CASSLELTVYNEQFF. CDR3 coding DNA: TGTGCCAGCAGCTTGGAACTGACAGTTTACAATGAGCAGTTCTTC.

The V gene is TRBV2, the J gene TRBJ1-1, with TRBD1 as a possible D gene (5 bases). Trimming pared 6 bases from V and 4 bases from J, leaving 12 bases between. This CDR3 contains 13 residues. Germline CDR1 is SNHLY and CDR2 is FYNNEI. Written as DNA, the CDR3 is TGTGCCAGCAGGCGTCAGGGTGGCACTGAAGCTTTCTTT. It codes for CASRRQGGTEAFF.

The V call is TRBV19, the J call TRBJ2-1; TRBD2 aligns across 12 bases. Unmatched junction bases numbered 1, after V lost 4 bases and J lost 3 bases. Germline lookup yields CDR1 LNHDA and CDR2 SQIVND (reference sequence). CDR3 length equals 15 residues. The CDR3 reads CASSRTSGNYNEQFF. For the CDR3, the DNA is TGTGCCAGTAGTAGGACTAGCGGGAACTACAATGAGCAGTTCTTC. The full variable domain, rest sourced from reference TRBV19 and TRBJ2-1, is DGGITQSPKYLFRKEGQNVTLSCEQNLNHDAMYWYRQDPGQGLRLIYYSQIVNDFQKGDIAEGYSVSREKKESFPLTVTSAQKNPTAFYLCASSRTSGNYNEQFFGPGTRLTVL.